In this sample, the clone carrying this T cell receptor (beta chain) turned up once. Its antigen is as yet unknown. The treatment: roughly 18 received Ad26.COV2.S at low or high dose, single or two shots; 5 received placebo; per-sample allocation not given. Vaccine and placebo recipients were sampled on day 63 after the first injection. Adults aged 18-55 years in Boston included the donor. The data stem from a study of Ad26.COV2.S vaccination and SARS-CoV-2 variants. The CDR3 loop spans 13 amino acids. Germline CDR1 reads LNHDA; CDR2 reads SQIVND (reference sequence). The V gene end was trimmed by 6 bases and the J gene end by 5 bases; junction bases not matched to a gene: 4. Study-wide results and limits: Non-spike TCR breadth did not differ much between vaccine and placebo recipients.

Sequenced by immunoSEQ multiplex PCR; TCRdb stores in-frame clones only, minus some. The sample yields 410,000 or so clones, approximately 90% seen once. This TCR came from a person aged 18 to 59 who received the Ad26.COV2.S COVID-19 vaccine or a placebo. The sample was peripheral blood, taken in a trial of Ad26.COV2.S vaccine versus placebo. The chain is built from TRBV19 and TRBJ2-5, with 9 bases matching TRBD1. CDR3 sequence reads: CASSDRGTETQYF. The CDR3 DNA sequence: TGTGCCAGTAGCGACAGGGGGACGGAGACCCAGTACTTC.